This TCR beta chain was recorded in a study of glioma-infiltrating T cells after dendritic cell vaccination. On the study more broadly: Between about 2002 and 2012, patients got autologous tumor lysate-pulsed dendritic cell vaccines. Study-level results: Only a small number of patients had complete blood and tumor samples.

Time point here: after dendritic cell vaccination, including at tumor progression/relapse. As to this clone: Its antigen remains unidentified.

Sequencing was performed with immunoSEQ multiplex PCR; in TCRdb, only in-frame clones are kept and a portion is missing. The table lists about 110,000 clones, around 89% of them singletons, with over 2.5% in the top ten. The CDR3 runs 15 residues. V was clipped by 2 bases and J by 8 bases, with 17 bases between them. CDR1 and CDR2 (germline): SGHRS, YFSETQ. The chain joins TRBV5-1 to TRBJ2-4, with TRBD2 as a possible D gene (6 bases). Source: blood, taken after dendritic cell vaccination. This clonotype was sampled from a human donor with glioblastoma. The CDR3: CASSFTGLQDDIQYF. CDR3 coding DNA: TGCGCCAGCAGCTTTACGGGACTCCAGGATGACATTCAGTACTTC.